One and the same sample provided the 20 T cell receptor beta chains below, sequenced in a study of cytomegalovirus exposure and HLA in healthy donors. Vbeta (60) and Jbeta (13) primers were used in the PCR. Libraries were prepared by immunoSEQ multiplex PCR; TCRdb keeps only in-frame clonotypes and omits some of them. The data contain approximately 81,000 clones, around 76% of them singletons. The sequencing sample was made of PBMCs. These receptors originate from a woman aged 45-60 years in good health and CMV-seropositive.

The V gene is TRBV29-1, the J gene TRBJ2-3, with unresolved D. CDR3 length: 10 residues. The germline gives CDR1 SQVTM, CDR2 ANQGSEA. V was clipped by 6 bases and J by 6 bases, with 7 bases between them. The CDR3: CSVRADTQYF. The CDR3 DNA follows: TGCAGCGTCCGAGCGGATACGCAGTATTTT.

The CDR3 DNA sequence: TGTGCCATCAGTGAGTCGCACGGAGGGGGCGGCTACACCTTC. It translates to CAISESHGGGGYTF. The chain carries TRBV10-3 and TRBJ1-2, with 7 bases aligning to TRBD1. V was clipped by 0 bases and J by 8 bases; unmatched bases: 6. Germline CDR1 and CDR2: ENHRY and SYGVKD. The CDR3 totals 14 residues.

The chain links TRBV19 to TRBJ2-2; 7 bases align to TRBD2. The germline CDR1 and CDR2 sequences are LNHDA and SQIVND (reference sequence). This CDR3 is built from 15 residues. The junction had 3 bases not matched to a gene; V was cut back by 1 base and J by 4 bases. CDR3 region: CASSIALASTGELFF. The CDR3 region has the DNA TGTGCCAGTAGTATAGCACTAGCGAGCACCGGGGAGCTGTTTTTT.

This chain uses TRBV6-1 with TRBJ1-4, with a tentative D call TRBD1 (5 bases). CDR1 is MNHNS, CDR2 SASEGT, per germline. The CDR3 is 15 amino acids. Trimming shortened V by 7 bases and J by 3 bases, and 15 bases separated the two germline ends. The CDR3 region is CASIPAGFANEKLFF. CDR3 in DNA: TGTGCCAGCATACCCGCAGGGTTCGCTAATGAAAAACTGTTTTTT.

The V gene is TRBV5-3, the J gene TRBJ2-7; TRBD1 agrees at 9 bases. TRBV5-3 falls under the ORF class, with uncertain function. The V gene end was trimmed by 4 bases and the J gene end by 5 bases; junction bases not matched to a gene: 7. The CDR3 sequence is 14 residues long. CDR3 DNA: TGTGCCAGAAGCACAGGGACAGGGAACCACGAGCAGTACTTC. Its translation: CARSTGTGNHEQYF.

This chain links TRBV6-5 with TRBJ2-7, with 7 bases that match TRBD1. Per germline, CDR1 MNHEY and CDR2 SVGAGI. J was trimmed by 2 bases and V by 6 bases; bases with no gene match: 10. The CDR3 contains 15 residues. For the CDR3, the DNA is TGTGCCAGCAGGTCACCGGGACAGAGTACCTACGAGCAGTACTTC. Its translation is CASRSPGQSTYEQYF.

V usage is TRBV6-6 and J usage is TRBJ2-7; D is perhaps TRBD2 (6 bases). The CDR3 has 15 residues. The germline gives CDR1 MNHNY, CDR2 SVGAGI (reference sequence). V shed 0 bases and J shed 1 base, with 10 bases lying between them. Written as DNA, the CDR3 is TGTGCCAGCAGTTACTCGGGGGACTCTTCCTACGAGCAGTACTTC. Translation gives CASSYSGDSSYEQYF.

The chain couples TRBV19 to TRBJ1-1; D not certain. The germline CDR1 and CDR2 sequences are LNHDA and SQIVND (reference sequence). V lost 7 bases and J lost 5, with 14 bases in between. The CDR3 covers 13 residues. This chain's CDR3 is CASMPLARTEAFF. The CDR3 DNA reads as TGTGCCAGTATGCCCCTCGCGAGGACTGAAGCTTTCTTT.

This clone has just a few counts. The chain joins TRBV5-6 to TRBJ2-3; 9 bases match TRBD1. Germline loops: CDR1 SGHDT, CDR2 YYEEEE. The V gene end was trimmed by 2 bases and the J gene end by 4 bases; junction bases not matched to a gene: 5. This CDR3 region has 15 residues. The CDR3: CASSFTGQGSDTQYF. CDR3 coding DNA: TGTGCCAGCAGCTTCACAGGACAGGGGTCAGATACGCAGTATTTT.

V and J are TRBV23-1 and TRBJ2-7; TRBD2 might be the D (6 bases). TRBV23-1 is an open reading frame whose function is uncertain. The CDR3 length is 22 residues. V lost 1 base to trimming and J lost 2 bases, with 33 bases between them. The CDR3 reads CASSQWRETGRQSPAPPYEQYF. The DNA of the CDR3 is TGCGCCAGCAGTCAATGGAGGGAAACCGGCCGACAGTCACCTGCCCCCCCCTACGAGCAGTACTTC.

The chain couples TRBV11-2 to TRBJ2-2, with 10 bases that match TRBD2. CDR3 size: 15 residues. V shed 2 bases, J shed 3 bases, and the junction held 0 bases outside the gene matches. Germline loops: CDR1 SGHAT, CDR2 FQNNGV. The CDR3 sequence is CASSLLAGDTGELFF. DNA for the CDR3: TGTGCCAGCAGCTTACTAGCGGGAGACACCGGGGAGCTGTTTTTT.

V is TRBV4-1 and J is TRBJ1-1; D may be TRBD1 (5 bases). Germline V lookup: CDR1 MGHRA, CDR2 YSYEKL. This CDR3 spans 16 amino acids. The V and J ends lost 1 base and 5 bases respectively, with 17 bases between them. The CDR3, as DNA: TGCGCCAGCAGCCAAGTTCTAAGCAGGGAAGATACTGAAGCTTTCTTT. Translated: CASSQVLSREDTEAFF.

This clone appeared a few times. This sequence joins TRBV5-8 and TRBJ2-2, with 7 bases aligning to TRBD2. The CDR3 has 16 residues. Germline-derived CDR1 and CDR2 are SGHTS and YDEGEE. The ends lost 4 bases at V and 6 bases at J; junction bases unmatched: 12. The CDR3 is CASSLGTGRGAGELFF. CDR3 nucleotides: TGTGCCAGCAGCCTCGGGACTGGCCGGGGGGCCGGGGAGCTGTTTTTT.

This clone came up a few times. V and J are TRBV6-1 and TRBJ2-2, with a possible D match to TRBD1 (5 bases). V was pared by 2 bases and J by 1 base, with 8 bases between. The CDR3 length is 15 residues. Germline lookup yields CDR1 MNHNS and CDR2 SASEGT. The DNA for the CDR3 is TGTGCCAGCAGTGAAAGTCAGGGGAACACCGGGGAGCTGTTTTTT. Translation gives CASSESQGNTGELFF.

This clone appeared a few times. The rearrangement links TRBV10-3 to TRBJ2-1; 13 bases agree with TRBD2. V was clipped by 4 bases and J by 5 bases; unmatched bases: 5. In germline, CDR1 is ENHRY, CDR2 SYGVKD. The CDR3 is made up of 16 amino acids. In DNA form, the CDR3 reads TGTGCCATCAGTGGCCACACTAGCGGGAGGGACAATGAGCAGTTCTTC. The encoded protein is CAISGHTSGRDNEQFF.

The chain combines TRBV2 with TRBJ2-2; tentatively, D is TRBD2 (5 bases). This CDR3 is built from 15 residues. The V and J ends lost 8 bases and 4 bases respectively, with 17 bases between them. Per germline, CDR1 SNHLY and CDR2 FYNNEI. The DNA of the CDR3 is TGTGCCAGCGGGATGGAAGGCAGCGGCACCGGGGAGCTGTTTTTT. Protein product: CASGMEGSGTGELFF. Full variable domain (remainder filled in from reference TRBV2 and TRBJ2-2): EPEVTQTPSHQVTQMGQEVILRCVPISNHLYFYWYRQILGQKVEFLVSFYNNEISEKSEIFDDQFSVERPDGSNFTLKIRSTKLEDSAMYFCASGMEGSGTGELFFGEGSRLTVL.

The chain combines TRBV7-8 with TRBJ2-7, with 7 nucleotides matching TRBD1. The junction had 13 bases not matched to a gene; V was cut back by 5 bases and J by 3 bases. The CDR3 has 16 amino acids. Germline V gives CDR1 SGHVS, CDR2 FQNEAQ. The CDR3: CASSTSLTGKGYEQYF. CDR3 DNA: TGTGCCAGCAGCACCTCCCTGACAGGGAAGGGCTACGAGCAGTACTTC. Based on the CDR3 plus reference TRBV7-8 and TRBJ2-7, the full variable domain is GAGVSQSPRYKVAKRGQDVALRCDPISGHVSLFWYQQALGQGPEFLTYFQNEAQLDKSGLPSDRFFAERPEGSVSTLKIQRTQQEDSAVYLCASSTSLTGKGYEQYFGPGTRLTVT.

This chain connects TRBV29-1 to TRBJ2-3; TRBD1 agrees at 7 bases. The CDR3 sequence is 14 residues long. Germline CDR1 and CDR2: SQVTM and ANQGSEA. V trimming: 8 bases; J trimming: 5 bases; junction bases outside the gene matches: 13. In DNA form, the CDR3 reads TGCAGCCATGGGGCGACAGGGAGAGGAGATACGCAGTATTTT. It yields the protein CSHGATGRGDTQYF.

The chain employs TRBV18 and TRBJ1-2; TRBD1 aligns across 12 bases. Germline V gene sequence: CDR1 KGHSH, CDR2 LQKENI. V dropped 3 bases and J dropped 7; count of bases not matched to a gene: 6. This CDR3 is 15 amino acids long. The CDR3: CASSPSGTGGFGYTF. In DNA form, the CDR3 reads TGTGCCAGCTCACCTTCCGGGACAGGGGGCTTTGGCTACACCTTC.

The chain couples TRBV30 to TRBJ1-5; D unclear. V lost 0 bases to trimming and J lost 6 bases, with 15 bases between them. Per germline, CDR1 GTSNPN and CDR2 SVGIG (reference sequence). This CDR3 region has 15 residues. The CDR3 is CAWSVYGRVGQPQHF. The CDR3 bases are TGTGCCTGGAGTGTATACGGGCGGGTGGGTCAGCCCCAGCATTTT.